One and the same sample provided the 27 T cell receptor beta chains below, sequenced in a study of T cells after yellow fever vaccination. TCRdb itself ran the 5' RACE reads through MiXCR, one entry per CDR3 protein. The data hold over 65,000 distinct CDR3 sequences, with about an eighth observed a single time. The input for sequencing was CD8+ T cells not binding an NS4B(214-222) dextramer, sorted from PBMCs, taken 21 days after the first yellow fever vaccination. The receptors derive from a man younger than 35 who received the YFV17D yellow fever vaccine.

In this sample, this clonotype turned up a few times. The chain is built from TRBV4-1 and TRBJ2-2, with D unresolved. The CDR3 has 13 residues. Germline-derived CDR1 and CDR2 are MGHRA and YSYEKL. Trimming removed 1 base at V and 7 bases at J, with 7 bases between. The CDR3 spells CASSQVGNGELFF. In DNA, the CDR3 is TGCGCCAGCAGCCAAGTGGGTAACGGGGAGCTGTTTTTT.

This clonotype came up a few times. The CDR3 here is CASSVTGYQETQYF. The CDR3 bases are TGCGCCAGCAGCGTAACAGGGTACCAAGAGACCCAGTACTTC. V and J are TRBV4-1 and TRBJ2-5, with D tentatively TRBD1 (6 bases). The germline CDR1 and CDR2 sequences are MGHRA and YSYEKL. The CDR3 contains 14 residues. Trimming took 5 bases from V and 0 from J, leaving 10 bases between them.

A few counts support this clonotype. The V and J genes are TRBV4-1 and TRBJ1-5, with D perhaps matching TRBD1 (6 bases). Trimming left V 2 bases short and J 7 bases short, with 9 bases between. The V gene's germline CDR1 is MGHRA and CDR2 YSYEKL. CDR3 length: 13 amino acids. The CDR3 loop is CASSQQQGQPQHF. The CDR3, as DNA: TGCGCCAGCAGCCAACAACAGGGACAGCCCCAGCATTTT.

CDR3 coding DNA: TGTGCCAGCAGGAGACAGTTCTTCTATAATTCACCCCTCCACTTT. This translates into CASRRQFFYNSPLHF. V is TRBV5-5 and J is TRBJ1-6, with D tentatively TRBD1 (5 bases). This CDR3 is built from 15 residues. Germline V gene sequence: CDR1 SGHKS, CDR2 YYEKEE (reference sequence). V lost 5 bases, J lost 3 bases, and 12 bases lay in between.

Ten or more counts support this clonotype. The chain is built from TRBV29-1 and TRBJ2-5; the match to TRBD1 covers 10 bases. The CDR3 spans 14 residues. V lost 3 bases to trimming and J lost 2 bases; unmatched junction nucleotides: 3. The germline CDR1 and CDR2 sequences are SQVTM and ANQGSEA. CDR3 coding DNA: TGCAGCGTTGACGGGACAGGGGTGCAAGAGACCCAGTACTTC. It codes for CSVDGTGVQETQYF.

This clonotype was recorded at least ten times. The chain has TRBV27 and TRBJ2-1, with 15 bases lining up with TRBD2. Trimming took 8 bases from V and 9 from J; bases not matched to a gene: 5. The V gene's germline CDR1 is MNHEY and CDR2 SMNVEV (reference sequence). This CDR3 contains 14 residues. This chain's CDR3 is CASSPGLAGGEQFF. CDR3 nucleotide sequence: TGTGCCAGCTCCCCGGGACTAGCGGGGGGTGAGCAGTTCTTC.

The gene calls are TRBV7-2 and TRBJ2-1, with 7 bases lining up with TRBD1. The ends lost 2 bases at V and 7 bases at J; junction bases unmatched: 8. This CDR3 has 15 residues. Germline V gene lookup returns CDR1 SGHTA and CDR2 FQGNSA. CDR3 residues: CASSLYDRVSNEQFF. CDR3 in DNA: TGTGCCAGCAGCTTATATGACAGGGTTTCGAATGAGCAGTTCTTC.

The rearrangement uses TRBV29-1 and TRBJ2-5; D not certain. Germline V gene data show CDR1 as SQVTM and CDR2 as ANQGSEA. Deletions cut 8 bases from V and 4 bases from J, with 17 bases between. The CDR3 sequence is 13 residues long. The CDR3 coding sequence is TGCAGCACATGGGGTCCGTTGATAGAGACCCAGTACTTC. It specifies CSTWGPLIETQYF.

The chain is built from TRBV6-5 and TRBJ2-1; tentatively, D is TRBD1 (5 bases). The CDR3 length is 13 residues. Deletions cut 1 base from V and 7 bases from J, with 8 bases between. The germline CDR1 and CDR2 sequences are MNHEY and SVGAGI. CDR3 coding DNA: TGTGCCAGCAGTTACTTAGGGGTTAATGAGCAGTTCTTC. This sequence encodes CASSYLGVNEQFF.

The rearrangement joins TRBV5-1 to TRBJ2-7; a possible D gene is TRBD1 (7 bases). Trimming stripped 5 bases from V and 0 bases from J, with 18 bases between. The CDR3 loop spans 16 amino acids. Germline CDR1 SGHRS, CDR2 YFSETQ. CDR3 sequence: CASSSGGQNFSYEQYF. In nucleotides, the CDR3 is TGCGCCAGCAGTTCCGGGGGACAGAACTTCTCCTACGAGCAGTACTTC. The whole variable domain, filled in from reference TRBV5-1 and TRBJ2-7, reads KAGVTQTPRYLIKTRGQQVTLSCSPISGHRSVSWYQQTPGQGLQFLFEYFSETQRNKGNFPGRFSGRQFSNSRSEMNVSTLELGDSALYLCASSSGGQNFSYEQYFGPGTRLTVT.

The chain has TRBV12-3 or TRBV12-4 and TRBJ2-2, with D possibly being TRBD1 (6 bases). The CDR3 is 14 amino acids. V was trimmed by 7 bases and J by 6 bases, leaving 15 bases between them. The CDR3 sequence: CASTSTGFAGELFF. CDR3 DNA: TGTGCCAGCACTTCCACAGGGTTTGCCGGGGAGCTGTTTTTT.

The table lists this clonotype with a few counts. The rearrangement uses TRBV6-5 and TRBJ2-7; 7 bases are shared with TRBD1. In germline, CDR1 is MNHEY, CDR2 SVGAGI. The CDR3 covers 15 residues. V was clipped by 3 bases and J by 3 bases; unmatched bases: 8. In DNA, the CDR3 is TGTGCCAGCAGTTATGAGGGACAGAGTATCTACGAGCAGTACGTC. This sequence encodes CASSYEGQSIYEQYV.

The V call is TRBV4-1, the J call TRBJ2-2, with 9 bases matching TRBD2. Germline CDR1 MGHRA, CDR2 YSYEKL. V trimming: 1 base; J trimming: 0 bases; junction bases outside the gene matches: 3. The length of the CDR3 is 17 residues. Here the CDR3 DNA reads TGCGCCAGCAGCCAAGGGCGGGGGGGCTCGAACACCGGGGAGCTGTTTTTT. It encodes CASSQGRGGSNTGELFF.

This clonotype was recorded a few times. J is TRBJ2-7 and V is TRBV20-1, with 9 nucleotides matching TRBD1. The germline V gene encodes CDR1 DFQATT and CDR2 SNEGSKA (reference sequence). The CDR3 loop spans 14 amino acids. Unmatched junction bases numbered 9, after V lost 5 bases and J lost 4 bases. DNA of the CDR3: TGCAGTGCTTCGCCCGGGACAGGGCCGTACGAGCAGTACTTC. It is translated as CSASPGTGPYEQYF.

V and J are TRBV27 and TRBJ2-7, with unresolved D. Trimming took 1 base from V and 4 from J, leaving 8 bases between them. The CDR3 is made up of 13 amino acids. Germline V lookup: CDR1 MNHEY, CDR2 SMNVEV (reference sequence). CDR3 sequence reads: CASSLYPIYEQYF. The CDR3 bases are TGTGCCAGCAGTTTATACCCGATTTACGAGCAGTACTTC.

This clonotype was found a few times. The chain links TRBV12-3 or TRBV12-4 to TRBJ1-2, with D maybe TRBD1 (5 bases). The germline V and J ends were trimmed by 3 bases and 8 bases, with 19 bases remaining between them. The length of the CDR3 is 15 residues. In DNA, the CDR3 is TGTGCCAGCAGTTTTTCAGGGCCCCTTAGGGAAGGCTACACCTTC. This encodes CASSFSGPLREGYTF.

The CDR3 coding sequence is TGTGCCAGCAGAGGGTTTGAGAGCACCGGGGAGCTGTTTTTT. Its translation: CASRGFESTGELFF. This chain connects TRBV11-2 to TRBJ2-2; D unclear. CDR3 length: 14 residues. V was pared by 6 bases and J by 4 bases, with 12 bases between. The germline V gene encodes CDR1 SGHAT and CDR2 FQNNGV.

There are a few counts of this clonotype. The chain combines TRBV4-1 with TRBJ1-1; D is unclear. The CDR3 has 14 residues. Germline CDR1 reads MGHRA; CDR2 reads YSYEKL. V shed 0 bases and J shed 7 bases, with 12 bases lying between them. CDR3 sequence (DNA): TGCGCCAGCAGCCAAGAAACAACCTCTATTGAAGCTTTCTTT. Its protein product is CASSQETTSIEAFF.

The chain carries TRBV4-3 and TRBJ1-6, with TRBD1 matching 10 bases. CDR1 is LGHNA, CDR2 YSLEER, per germline. The V and J ends lost 2 bases and 11 bases, in that order; junction bases with no gene match: 9. This CDR3 spans 16 amino acids. CDR3 nucleotides: TGCGCCAGCAGCCAATTCGACCCCGGACAGGGGGCACCCCTCCACTTT. Translating gives CASSQFDPGQGAPLHF.

The chain links TRBV6-1 to TRBJ2-2, with 12 bases fitting TRBD2. This CDR3 is 20 amino acids long. Germline V gene data show CDR1 as MNHNS and CDR2 as SASEGT. V was clipped by 3 bases and J by 0 bases; unmatched bases: 11. In nucleotides, the CDR3 is TGTGCCAGCAGTGATTATAGTTGGCTAGCGGGGGGGACGAACACCGGGGAGCTGTTTTTT. Amino acids: CASSDYSWLAGGTNTGELFF.

V and J are TRBV4-3 and TRBJ1-4; 8 bases match TRBD1. Germline loops: CDR1 LGHNA, CDR2 YSLEER. CDR3 length: 17 residues. V lost 0 bases and J lost 7; bases outside the gene matches: 10. The CDR3 spells CASSQEDRTGRGEKLFF. Here the CDR3 DNA reads TGCGCCAGCAGCCAAGAAGACAGGACAGGGCGAGGTGAAAAACTGTTTTTT.

A few counts support this clonotype. The V gene is TRBV7-2, the J gene TRBJ2-1; no reliable D call. This CDR3 contains 11 residues. The V end was cut by 5 bases, the J end by 9 bases, with 8 bases between. CDR1 and CDR2 (germline): SGHTA, FQGNSA. This CDR3 reads CASSHGPEQFF. In DNA form, the CDR3 reads TGTGCCAGCAGCCACGGGCCTGAGCAGTTCTTC.

CDR3 in DNA: TGCGCCAGCGCCCTGCTTTCCGGCGGGGGGCCGGCCGGGGAGCTGTTTTTT. As protein: CASALLSGGGPAGELFF. The rearrangement joins TRBV5-1 to TRBJ2-2, with 8 positions matching TRBD2. This CDR3 spans 17 amino acids. The germline V gene has CDR1 SGHRS and CDR2 YFSETQ. V trimming: 7 bases; J trimming: 6 bases; junction bases outside the gene matches: 17. The whole variable domain, filled in from reference TRBV5-1 and TRBJ2-2, reads KAGVTQTPRYLIKTRGQQVTLSCSPISGHRSVSWYQQTPGQGLQFLFEYFSETQRNKGNFPGRFSGRQFSNSRSEMNVSTLELGDSALYLCASALLSGGGPAGELFFGEGSRLTVL.

In its sample, this clonotype was seen a few times. The chain carries TRBV7-3 and TRBJ2-5; D unresolved. The germline CDR1 and CDR2 sequences are SGHTA and FQGTGA. V was clipped by 4 bases and J by 5 bases, with 11 bases between them. CDR3 length: 13 residues. The CDR3 nucleotides are TGTGCCAGCAGCTCGGACCGTAAGGAGACCCAGTACTTC. It yields the protein CASSSDRKETQYF.

This chain joins TRBV6-2 or TRBV6-3 and TRBJ2-7; weak D call: TRBD1 (5 bases). CDR1 and CDR2 (germline): MNHEY, SVGEGT. This CDR3 has 14 residues. V was trimmed by 4 bases and J by 6 bases, leaving 16 bases between them. CDR3 sequence reads: CASSFSGRVIEQYV. CDR3 nucleotides: TGTGCCAGCAGTTTTTCGGGCAGGGTCATCGAGCAGTACGTC.

This clonotype was counted ten times or more. The chain has TRBV12-3 or TRBV12-4 and TRBJ1-1; 7 bases are shared with TRBD1. V shed 5 bases, J shed 11 bases, and the junction held 2 bases outside the gene matches. The CDR3 consists of 10 residues. CDR3: CASSDRVAFF. DNA of the CDR3: TGTGCCAGCAGTGACAGGGTGGCTTTCTTT.

The chain has TRBV12-3 or TRBV12-4 and TRBJ2-1; a weak D match, TRBD1 (5 bases). The CDR3 runs to 11 residues. Trimming took off 6 bases at V and 9 bases at J, with 9 bases between the two ends. The CDR3 DNA is TGTGCCAGCAGCCCTGACAGTGAGCAGTTCTTC. This sequence encodes CASSPDSEQFF.